This TCR beta chain was obtained from a study of T cell clonality in common variable immunodeficiency (dated by TCRdb to the mid-2010s). For sequencing input, CVID and control samples contributed equivalent amounts of genomic DNA. For every sample, a 60 bp segment covering the rearranged TCRbeta CDR3 region was amplified and then sequenced. TCRbeta amplification used the immunoSEQ assay, a bias-corrected multiplex PCR with high-throughput sequencing. As for the authors' bioinformatics: Every unique nucleotide sequence counted as a clone and was annotated with V, D and J genes, copy number and frequency. Sequences were labeled productive if in frame, and non-productive if out of frame or containing stop codons. As previously described, clonality was computed from Shannon's entropy. The predicted amino acid sequences of productive clones were used to derive the mean CDR3 Kyte-Doolittle hydropathy. The R hclust function was used to hierarchically cluster scaled V gene usage with Manhattan distance and complete linkage. To assess clone sharing by CDR3 amino acid sequence, 12 repertoires per group were resampled over 100 rounds. The repertoires were searched for about 70 published EBV-specific and 245 published CMV-specific TCRbeta sequences. A couple of CVID samples that yielded fewer than 10,000 sequences were excluded from the analysis, so approximately 40 CVID repertoires were retained. As stored in TCRdb, this immuneACCESS dataset retains in-frame rearrangements with V and J assigned. A fraction of the clones does not appear; measured against another copy, unresolved V genes explain less than half of the discrepancy, and the remainder lacks a known reason. Clonal size and the V and J genes are those of that table, whereas D and trimming came from the DNA. The table for this sample lists 40,000 to 45,000 clones, none of them counted only once. Of the sample, roughly a tenth falls within the top ten clones.

The research as a whole found: The authors noted that sequencing repertoires of T cell subpopulations would be needed to clarify what caused the increased clonality in CVID. TCRbeta clonality was higher in CVID subjects than in healthy controls (t-test p = 0.018), and the increase was most characteristic of about a third of subjects. CVID TCRbeta sequences reportedly showed fewer deletions and N-nucleotide insertions and lacked highly modified clones with 13 or more V deletions. Correlations between repertoire features and clinical complications were limited by patient heterogeneity within the CVID cohort. Healthy controls shared more TCRbeta clones with each other than CVID subjects shared among themselves (p < 0.0001). Even though DNA input was equal, the average per sample came to 82,000 or so unique sequences for controls compared with roughly 30,000 for CVID samples.

Measured from the cysteine to the phenylalanine, the CDR3 is 13 residues long. The DNA shown is the part of the CDR3 that was read: 30 bases, in frame from base 1. Looking up the germline V gene (reference sequence) yields CDR1 GTSNPN and CDR2 SVGIG. This clone came up many times. Its antigen specificity is not known. The read ends 3 residues early relative to the CDR3; the germline J gene fills the gap. Most CVID patients and most healthy controls were of Caucasian heritage. Heparinized peripheral whole blood samples of roughly 4.5 to 8 ml were collected from each donor. Genomic DNA from adults with common variable immune deficiency (CVID) and from healthy adult controls was used for sequencing of TCRbeta CDR3 repertoires. The control group was made up of about 22 healthy adult volunteers (approximately ten male and around twelve female) whose ages ranged from roughly 23 to 70 years, with a mean age of about 35. Diluted blood was density-centrifuged over Hypaque 1077 or Ficoll-Paque to isolate peripheral blood mononuclear cells. Genomic DNA was obtained from unsorted mononuclear cells through either Qiagen column purification or a centrifugation-based method.

The chain is assembled from TRBV30 and TRBJ1-2; TRBD1 is perhaps the D gene, given 6 matching bases. The clonotype originates from a person between 18 and 75 years old in good health. The sequenced material came from peripheral blood mononuclear cells. The CDR3 amino acid sequence is: CAWSEGDVGGYTF. CDR3 DNA (partial): TGTGCCTGGAGTGAGGGGGATGTGGGCGGC.